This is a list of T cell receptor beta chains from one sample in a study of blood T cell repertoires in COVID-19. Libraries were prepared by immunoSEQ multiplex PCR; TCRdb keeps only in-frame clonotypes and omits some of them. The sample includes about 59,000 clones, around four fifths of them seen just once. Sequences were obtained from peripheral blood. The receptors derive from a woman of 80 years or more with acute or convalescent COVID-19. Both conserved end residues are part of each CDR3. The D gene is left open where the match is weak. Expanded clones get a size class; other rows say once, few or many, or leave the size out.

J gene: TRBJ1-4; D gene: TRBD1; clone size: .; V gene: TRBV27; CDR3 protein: CASSLRGQGPEKLFF; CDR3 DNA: TGTGCCAGCAGTTTAAGGGGACAGGGGCCCGAAAAACTGTTTTTT
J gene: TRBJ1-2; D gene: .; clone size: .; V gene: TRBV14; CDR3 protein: CASSQDGRGTPYGYTF; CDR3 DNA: TGTGCCAGCAGCCAAGATGGACGGGGGACCCCCTATGGCTACACCTTC
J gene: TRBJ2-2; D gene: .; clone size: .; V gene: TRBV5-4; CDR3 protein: CASSFSGELFF; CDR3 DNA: TGTGCCAGCAGCTTCTCCGGGGAGCTGTTTTTT
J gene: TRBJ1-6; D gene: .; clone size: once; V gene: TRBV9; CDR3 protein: CASSVVGQIGSPLHF; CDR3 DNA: TGTGCCAGCAGCGTAGTAGGACAGATCGGTTCACCCCTCCACTTT
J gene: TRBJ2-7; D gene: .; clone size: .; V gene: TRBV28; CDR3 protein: CASSSRDFEYEQYF; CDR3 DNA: TGTGCCAGCAGTTCCCGGGACTTCGAATACGAGCAGTACTTC
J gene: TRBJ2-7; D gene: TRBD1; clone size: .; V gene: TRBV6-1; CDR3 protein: CASSEPYRGISHEQYF; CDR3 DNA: TGTGCCAGCAGTGAACCTTACAGGGGGATATCCCACGAGCAGTACTTC
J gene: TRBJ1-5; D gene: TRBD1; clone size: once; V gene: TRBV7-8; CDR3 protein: CASSPGQDNQPQHF; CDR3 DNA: TGTGCCAGCAGCCCCGGACAGGACAATCAGCCCCAGCATTTT
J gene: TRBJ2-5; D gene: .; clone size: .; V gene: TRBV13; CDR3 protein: CASSWPGLQETQYF; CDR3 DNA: TGTGCCAGCAGCTGGCCCGGACTCCAAGAGACCCAGTACTTC
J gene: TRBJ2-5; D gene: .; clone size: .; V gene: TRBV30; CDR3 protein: CAWSLLSAETQYF; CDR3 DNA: TGTGCCTGGAGTTTACTATCGGCTGAGACCCAGTACTTC
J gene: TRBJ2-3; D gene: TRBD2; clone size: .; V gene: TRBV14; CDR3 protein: CASSQVTSGGARYF; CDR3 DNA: TGTGCCAGCAGCCAAGTGACTAGCGGGGGGGCCAGGTATTTT
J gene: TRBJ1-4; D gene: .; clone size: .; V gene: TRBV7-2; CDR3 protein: CASSFTSNEKLFF; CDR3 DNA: TGTGCCAGCAGCTTTACCAGTAATGAAAAACTGTTTTTT
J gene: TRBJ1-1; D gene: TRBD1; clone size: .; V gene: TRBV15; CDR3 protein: CATSKRQGTNTEAFF; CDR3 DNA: TGTGCCACCAGCAAACGACAGGGGACGAACACTGAAGCTTTCTTT
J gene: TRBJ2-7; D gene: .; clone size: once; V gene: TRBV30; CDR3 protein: CAWSSWDMTGWVKSYEQYF; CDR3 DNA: TGTGCCTGGAGTAGTTGGGACATGACCGGGTGGGTTAAGTCCTACGAGCAGTACTTC
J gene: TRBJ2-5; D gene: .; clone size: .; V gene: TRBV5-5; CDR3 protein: CASVPWAGTQETQYF; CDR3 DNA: TGTGCCAGCGTACCCTGGGCGGGGACCCAAGAGACCCAGTACTTC
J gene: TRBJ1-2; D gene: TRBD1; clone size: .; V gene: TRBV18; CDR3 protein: CASSPWDSYGYTF; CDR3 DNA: TGTGCCAGCTCACCCTGGGACAGTTATGGCTACACCTTC
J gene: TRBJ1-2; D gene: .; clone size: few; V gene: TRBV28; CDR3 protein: CASSFGQNYGYTF; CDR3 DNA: TGTGCCAGCAGTTTTGGGCAGAACTATGGCTACACCTTC
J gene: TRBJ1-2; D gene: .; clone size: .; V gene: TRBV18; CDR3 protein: CASSAGQFDTF; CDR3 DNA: TGTGCCAGCTCAGCCGGACAGTTCGACACCTTC
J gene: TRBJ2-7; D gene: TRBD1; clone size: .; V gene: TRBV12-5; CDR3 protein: CASGWGQGYEQYF; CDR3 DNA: TGTGCTAGTGGTTGGGGACAGGGTTACGAGCAGTACTTC
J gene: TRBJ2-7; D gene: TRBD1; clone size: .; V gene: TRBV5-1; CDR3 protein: CASSLRQGLGEQYF; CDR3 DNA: TGCGCCAGCAGCTTAAGACAGGGCCTCGGGGAGCAGTACTTC
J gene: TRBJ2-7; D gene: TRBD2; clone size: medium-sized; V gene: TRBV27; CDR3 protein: CASSLPGGEQYF; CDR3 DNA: TGTGCCAGCAGTTTGCCGGGGGGCGAGCAGTACTTC
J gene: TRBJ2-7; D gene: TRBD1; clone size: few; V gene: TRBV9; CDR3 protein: CASSNLSGGFYEQYF; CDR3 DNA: TGTGCCAGCAGCAATCTCTCAGGGGGCTTCTACGAGCAGTACTTC
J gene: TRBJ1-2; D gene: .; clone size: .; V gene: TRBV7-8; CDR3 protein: CASSFENYGYTF; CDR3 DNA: TGTGCCAGCAGCTTTGAGAACTATGGCTACACCTTC
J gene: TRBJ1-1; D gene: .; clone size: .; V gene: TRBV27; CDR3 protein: CASTGLGLGGGLHTEAFF; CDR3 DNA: TGTGCCAGCACCGGTTTAGGGCTCGGGGGGGGGCTGCACACTGAAGCTTTCTTT
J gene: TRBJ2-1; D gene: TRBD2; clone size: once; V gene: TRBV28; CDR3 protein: CASSFRVGRADEQFF; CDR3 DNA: TGTGCCAGCAGTTTCAGGGTCGGGAGGGCGGATGAGCAGTTCTTC
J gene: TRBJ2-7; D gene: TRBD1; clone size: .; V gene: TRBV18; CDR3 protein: CASSPDRGSDEQYF; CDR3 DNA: TGTGCCAGCTCACCCGACAGGGGGAGCGACGAGCAGTACTTC
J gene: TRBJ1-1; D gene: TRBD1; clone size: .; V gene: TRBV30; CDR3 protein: CAWRSQGVNEAFF; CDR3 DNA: TGTGCCTGGAGGTCACAGGGGGTTAATGAAGCTTTCTTT
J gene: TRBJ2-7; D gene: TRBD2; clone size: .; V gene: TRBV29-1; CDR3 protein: CSVDSPGGYEQYF; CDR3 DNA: TGCAGCGTTGATAGCCCGGGAGGCTACGAGCAGTACTTC
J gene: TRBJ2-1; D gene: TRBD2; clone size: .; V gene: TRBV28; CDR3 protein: CASSFGLAGFLGVYNEQFF; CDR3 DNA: TGTGCCAGCAGTTTCGGACTAGCGGGTTTTTTAGGGGTCTACAATGAGCAGTTCTTC
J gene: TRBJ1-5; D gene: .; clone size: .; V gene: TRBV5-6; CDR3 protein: CASSFGGFSNQPQHF; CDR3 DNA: TGTGCCAGCAGCTTTGGAGGGTTTAGCAATCAGCCCCAGCATTTT
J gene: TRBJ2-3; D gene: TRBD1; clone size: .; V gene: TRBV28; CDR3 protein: CASSLTGGPTDTQYF; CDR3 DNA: TGTGCCAGCAGTTTAACAGGGGGCCCCACAGATACGCAGTATTTT
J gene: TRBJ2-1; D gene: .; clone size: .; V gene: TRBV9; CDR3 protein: CASSVGYNEQFF; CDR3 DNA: TGTGCCAGCAGCGTCGGGTACAATGAGCAGTTCTTC
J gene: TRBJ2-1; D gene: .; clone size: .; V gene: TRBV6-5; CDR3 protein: CATNKGASYNEQFF; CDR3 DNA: TGTGCCACCAACAAGGGAGCCAGCTACAATGAGCAGTTCTTC
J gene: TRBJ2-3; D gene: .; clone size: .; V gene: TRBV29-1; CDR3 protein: CSVEEVRDTQYF; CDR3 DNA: TGCAGCGTTGAAGAGGTACGGGATACGCAGTATTTT
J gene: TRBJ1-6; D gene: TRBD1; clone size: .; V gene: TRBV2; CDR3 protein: CASSERGGRNSPLHF; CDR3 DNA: TGTGCCAGCAGTGAAAGAGGGGGCCGTAATTCACCCCTCCACTTT
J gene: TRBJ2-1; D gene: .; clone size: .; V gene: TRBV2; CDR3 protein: CASSGLLFHGGSYNEQFF; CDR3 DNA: TGTGCCAGCAGCGGGCTACTTTTTCACGGGGGATCCTACAATGAGCAGTTCTTC
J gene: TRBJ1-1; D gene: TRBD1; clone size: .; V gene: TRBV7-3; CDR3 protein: CASSPQTGGITEAFF; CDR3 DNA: TGTGCCAGCAGCCCTCAGACAGGGGGGATCACTGAAGCTTTCTTT
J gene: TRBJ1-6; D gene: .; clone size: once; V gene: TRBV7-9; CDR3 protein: CASSPIAPKANSPLHF; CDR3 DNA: TGTGCCAGCAGCCCGATAGCCCCAAAAGCGAATTCACCCCTCCACTTT
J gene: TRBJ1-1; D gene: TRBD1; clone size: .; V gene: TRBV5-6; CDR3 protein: CASSRDSLNTEAFF; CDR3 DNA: TGTGCCAGCAGCAGGGACAGCTTGAACACTGAAGCTTTCTTT
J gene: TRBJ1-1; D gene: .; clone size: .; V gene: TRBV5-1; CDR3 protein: CASSFNRNTEAFF; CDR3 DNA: TGCGCCAGCAGCTTTAACAGGAACACTGAAGCTTTCTTT
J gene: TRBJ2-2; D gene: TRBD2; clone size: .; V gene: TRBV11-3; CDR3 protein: CASSSGLVTGELFF; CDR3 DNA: TGTGCCAGCAGCTCGGGACTAGTTACCGGGGAGCTGTTTTTT
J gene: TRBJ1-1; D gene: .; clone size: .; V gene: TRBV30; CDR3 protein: CAWILMNTEAFF; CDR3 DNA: TGTGCCTGGATACTCATGAACACTGAAGCTTTCTTT